Listed below are T cell receptor beta chains from one sample, sequenced in a study of Ad26.COV2.S vaccination and SARS-CoV-2 variants. The protocol was immunoSEQ multiplex PCR, while the TCRdb copy is restricted to in-frame clones and leaves out a portion. The sample lists 200,000 to 250,000 clones, more than 75% occurring once. Sample: peripheral blood, taken in a trial of Ad26.COV2.S vaccine versus placebo. The receptors shown here come from a person aged 18-60 years who received the Ad26.COV2.S COVID-19 vaccine or a placebo. Each CDR3 is given without its conserved first and last residue. The order of the fields is V gene, J gene, CDR3 protein.

TRBV21-1	TRBJ1-5	ASSKGDQPQH
TRBV28	TRBJ2-2	ASNLFGGGRGTGELF
TRBV11-3	TRBJ2-3	ASSLRTRESTDTQY
TRBV19	TRBJ2-7	ASSIGGGPSTYEQY
TRBV19	TRBJ2-3	ASSTPPGDRGLSTDTQY
TRBV27	TRBJ1-6	ASSLSQGSNSPLH
TRBV5-1	TRBJ2-7	ASSFRQSSYEQY
TRBV29-1	TRBJ2-1	ITTVGGGYNEQF
TRBV6-6	TRBJ2-3	ASSLAGGTDTQY
TRBV2	TRBJ2-2	ASTRLSGKGTGELF
TRBV9	TRBJ1-4	ASSVAAGRDEKLF
TRBV6-2/TRBV6-3	TRBJ2-1	ASSYSLLASYNEQF
TRBV5-1	TRBJ2-3	ASSLGDTTSTDTQY
TRBV19	TRBJ1-5	ATAQGNGNQPQH
TRBV28	TRBJ2-1	ASWVGAGPGMNEQF
TRBV5-6	TRBJ1-1	ASSLVGDTEAF
TRBV6-2/TRBV6-3	TRBJ2-3	ASSYSIGSGRKDTQY
TRBV9	TRBJ2-1	ASSVAMEGEQF
TRBV28	TRBJ1-4	ASSKRGSGNEKLF
TRBV28	TRBJ2-4	ASRGMDIQY
TRBV11-2	TRBJ2-5	ASSLVGRAETQY
TRBV28	TRBJ1-2	ASSYDRVGYGYT
TRBV6-1	TRBJ1-4	ASSDTGQLNEKLF
TRBV2	TRBJ2-7	ASSDYWGPLAEQY
TRBV7-9	TRBJ1-2	ASRPPGGYGYT
TRBV12-5	TRBJ2-7	ASGRQTSGMVYEQY
TRBV14	TRBJ1-2	ASSRDRAFDGYT
TRBV28	TRBJ2-5	ASSFVASGEGARETQY
TRBV4-2	TRBJ1-4	ASSQDDRDRVEKLF
TRBV6-2/TRBV6-3	TRBJ2-5	ASSYGPSGSQETQY
TRBV2	TRBJ1-2	ASMWEANYGYT
TRBV12-3/TRBV12-4	TRBJ2-3	ASRAQNEDTQY
TRBV11-2	TRBJ2-7	ASSLRLPGHNSYEQY
TRBV19	TRBJ2-1	ATLAGTSGNNEQF
TRBV28	TRBJ2-1	ASSLSVTGYNEQF
TRBV9	TRBJ2-2	ASSVQDRVFGELF
TRBV7-9	TRBJ2-7	ASSLAHGLNYEQY
TRBV12-3/TRBV12-4	TRBJ2-2	ASSLGAGELF
TRBV7-9	TRBJ2-1	ASSSQGKIIYNNEQF
TRBV19	TRBJ2-5	ASSIRSGQETQY
TRBV7-6	TRBJ2-5	ASSAQSGQETQY
TRBV29-1	TRBJ2-1	SVEDLVGGADNEQF
TRBV6-5	TRBJ2-7	ASSPFPGKVDEQY
TRBV30	TRBJ2-7	AWSRGAGSSYEQY
TRBV2	TRBJ1-2	ASSDRGGYGYT
TRBV2	TRBJ1-6	ASSGDRGQSSYNSPLH
TRBV7-2	TRBJ1-4	ASSPWTGGTEKLF
TRBV30	TRBJ2-7	AWSRGGRYEQY
TRBV7-6	TRBJ2-7	ASSLGGTGGQYEQY
TRBV4-1	TRBJ2-7	ASSQVSVTYEQY
TRBV11-2	TRBJ2-7	ASSETSRPYEQY
TRBV4-3	TRBJ2-7	ASSQGRGGGRTEGQY
TRBV19	TRBJ1-6	ASRSTGNSPLH
TRBV7-9	TRBJ1-1	ASSASGFTTEAF
TRBV29-1	TRBJ2-7	SVGIRGQGSYEQY
TRBV3-1/TRBV3-2	TRBJ2-7	ASSPGLADSYEQY
TRBV10-1	TRBJ2-7	ASSESRTGTYEQY
TRBV7-2	TRBJ2-7	ASSWVEGLAGGIYEQY
TRBV24-1	TRBJ2-5	ATSDLLGGETQY